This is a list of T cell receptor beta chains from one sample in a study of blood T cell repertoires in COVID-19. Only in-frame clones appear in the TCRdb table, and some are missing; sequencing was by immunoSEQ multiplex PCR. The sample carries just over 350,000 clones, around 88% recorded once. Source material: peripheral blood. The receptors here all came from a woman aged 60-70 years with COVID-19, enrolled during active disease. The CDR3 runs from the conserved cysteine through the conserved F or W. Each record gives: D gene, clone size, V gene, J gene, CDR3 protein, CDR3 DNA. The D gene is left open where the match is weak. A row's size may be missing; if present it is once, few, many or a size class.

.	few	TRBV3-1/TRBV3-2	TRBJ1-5	CASSQAEAGKPQHF	TGTGCCAGCAGCCAAGCAGAGGCCGGGAAGCCCCAGCATTTT
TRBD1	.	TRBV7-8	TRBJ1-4	CASSFRSGTANEKLFF	TGTGCCAGCAGCTTTCGATCCGGGACAGCTAATGAAAAACTGTTTTTT
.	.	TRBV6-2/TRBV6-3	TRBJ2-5	CASSHASSRETQYF	TGTGCCAGCAGCCACGCTAGCAGTCGGGAGACCCAGTACTTC
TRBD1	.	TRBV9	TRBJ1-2	CASSQGQAIGYTF	TGTGCCAGCAGCCAAGGACAGGCTATTGGCTACACCTTC
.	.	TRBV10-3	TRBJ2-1	CAISEETGGKGEQFF	TGTGCCATCAGTGAAGAAACGGGGGGCAAGGGGGAGCAGTTCTTC
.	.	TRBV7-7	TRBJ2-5	CASSLDPSAAETQYF	TGTGCCAGCAGCTTAGACCCTAGCGCGGCAGAGACCCAGTACTTC
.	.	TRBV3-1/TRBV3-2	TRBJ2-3	CASSQGSSGDTQYF	TGTGCCAGCAGCCAAGGTTCGAGTGGAGATACGCAGTATTTT
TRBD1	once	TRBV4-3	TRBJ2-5	CASSQGTGVGETQYF	TGCGCCAGCAGCCAAGGGACAGGGGTCGGAGAGACCCAGTACTTC
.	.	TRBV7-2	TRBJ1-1	CASSLSQFPEAFF	TGTGCCAGCAGCCTATCACAGTTTCCTGAAGCTTTCTTT
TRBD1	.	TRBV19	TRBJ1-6	CASWTGGNSPLHF	TGTGCCAGTTGGACAGGGGGGAATTCACCCCTCCACTTT
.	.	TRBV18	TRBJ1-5	CASSPPHLQSNQPQHF	TGTGCCAGCTCGCCCCCACACCTACAGAGCAATCAGCCCCAGCATTTT
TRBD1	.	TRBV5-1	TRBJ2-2	CASSSSGTATGELFF	TGCGCCAGCAGCTCATCCGGGACAGCAACCGGGGAGCTGTTTTTT
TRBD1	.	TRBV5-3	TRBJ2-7	CARSSNRGRLYEQYF	TGTGCCAGAAGCTCTAACAGGGGGCGGCTCTACGAGCAGTACTTC
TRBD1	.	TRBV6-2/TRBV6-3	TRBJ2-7	CASSFTGTDREQYF	TGTGCCAGCAGTTTTACCGGGACAGACAGGGAGCAGTACTTC
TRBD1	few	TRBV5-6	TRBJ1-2	CASSSRITGALWGYTF	TGTGCCAGCAGCTCCAGGATAACAGGGGCCCTCTGGGGCTACACCTTC
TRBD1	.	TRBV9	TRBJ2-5	CASSNRDRGGETQYF	TGTGCCAGCAGCAACCGGGACAGGGGAGGGGAGACCCAGTACTTC
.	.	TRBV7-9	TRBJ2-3	CASSRGQSFTDTQYF	TGTGCCAGCAGCCGAGGACAGTCCTTCACAGATACGCAGTATTTT
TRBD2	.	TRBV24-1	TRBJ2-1	CATSDGTSGGGNEQFF	TGTGCCACCAGTGACGGGACTAGCGGGGGGGGCAATGAGCAGTTCTTC
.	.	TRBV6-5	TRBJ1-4	CASSYRALATNEKLFF	TGTGCCAGCAGTTACCGAGCCCTAGCAACTAATGAAAAACTGTTTTTT
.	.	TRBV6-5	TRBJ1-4	CASSYRGLATNEKLFF	TGTGCCAGCAGTTACAGGGGCCTCGCAACTAATGAAAAACTGTTTTTT
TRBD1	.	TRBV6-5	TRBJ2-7	CASSYSGQGWYEQYF	TGTGCCAGCAGTTACTCGGGACAGGGTTGGTACGAGCAGTACTTC
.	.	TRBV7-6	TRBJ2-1	CASSLRGGASSYNEQFF	TGTGCCAGCAGCTTAAGGGGGGGAGCCTCCTCCTACAATGAGCAGTTCTTC
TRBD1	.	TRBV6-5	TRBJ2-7	CASSSGTGPNEQYF	TGTGCCAGCAGCTCCGGGACAGGGCCCAACGAGCAGTACTTC
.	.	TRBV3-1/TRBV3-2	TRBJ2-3	CASSPTTSSSDTQYF	TGTGCCAGCAGCCCTACGACTAGTAGTTCAGATACGCAGTATTTT
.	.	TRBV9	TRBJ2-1	CASSVDRGTYNEQFF	TGTGCCAGCAGCGTAGATAGAGGCACCTACAATGAGCAGTTCTTC
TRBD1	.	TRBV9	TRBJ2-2	CASSVTRQGAGGELFF	TGTGCCAGCAGCGTAACCCGACAGGGGGCAGGAGGGGAGCTGTTTTTT
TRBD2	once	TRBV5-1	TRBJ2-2	CASSLDPQRGALNTGELFF	TGCGCCAGCAGCTTGGATCCTCAGCGGGGGGCCCTGAACACCGGGGAGCTGTTTTTT
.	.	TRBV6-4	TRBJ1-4	CASSEDSRNEKLFF	TGTGCCAGCAGTGAGGACAGCAGGAATGAAAAACTGTTTTTT
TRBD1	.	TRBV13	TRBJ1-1	CASSTGGAIGAFF	TGTGCCAGCAGCACAGGGGGCGCGATCGGGGCTTTCTTT
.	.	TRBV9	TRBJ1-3	CASSGEKKSSGNTIYF	TGTGCCAGCAGCGGCGAAAAAAAGAGCTCTGGAAACACCATATATTTT
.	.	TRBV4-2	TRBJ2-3	CASSQVSELTDTQYF	TGTGCCAGCAGCCAAGTGTCGGAGCTCACAGATACGCAGTATTTT
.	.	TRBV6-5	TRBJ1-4	CASSPIDRSLPVLFF	TGTGCCAGCAGTCCAATTGACAGGAGCCTACCTGTACTGTTTTTT
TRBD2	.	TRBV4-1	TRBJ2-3	CASSQERGRTSGHLTQYF	TGCGCCAGCAGCCAAGAGAGGGGTCGGACTAGCGGACACCTTACGCAGTATTTT
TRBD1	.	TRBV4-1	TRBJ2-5	CASSRTGFERETQYF	TGCGCCAGCAGCCGGACAGGCTTTGAGAGAGAGACCCAGTACTTC
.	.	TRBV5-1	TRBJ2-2	CASSLVGANTGELFF	TGCGCCAGCAGCTTGGTGGGAGCGAACACCGGGGAGCTGTTTTTT
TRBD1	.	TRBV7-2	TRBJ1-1	CASSLGTANTEAFF	TGTGCCAGCAGCCTAGGGACAGCGAACACTGAAGCTTTCTTT
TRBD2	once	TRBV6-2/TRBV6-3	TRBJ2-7	CASSSSGTRPYEQYF	TGTGCCAGCAGTTCTTCCGGGACTAGACCTTACGAGCAGTACTTC
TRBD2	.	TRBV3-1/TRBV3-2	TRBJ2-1	CASSQGSGTSFYNEQFF	TGTGCCAGCAGCCAAGGTTCAGGGACTAGCTTCTACAATGAGCAGTTCTTC
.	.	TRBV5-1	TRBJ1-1	CASSLTGSDTEAFF	TGCGCCAGCAGCTTGACAGGTAGTGACACTGAAGCTTTCTTT
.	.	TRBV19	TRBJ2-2	CASSIGQGGNTGELFF	TGTGCCAGTAGTATTGGTCAGGGCGGTAACACCGGGGAGCTGTTTTTT
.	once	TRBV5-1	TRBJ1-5	CASSFEGAVNQPQHF	TGCGCCAGCAGCTTTGAGGGCGCGGTCAATCAGCCCCAGCATTTT
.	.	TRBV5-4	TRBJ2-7	CASSSAGYEQYF	TGTGCCAGCAGCTCGGCAGGGTACGAGCAGTACTTC
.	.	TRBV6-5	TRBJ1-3	CATRDSSGNTIYF	TGTGCCACGAGGGATAGCTCTGGAAACACCATATATTTT
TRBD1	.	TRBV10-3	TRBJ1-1	CAISKQGVQAFF	TGTGCCATCAGCAAACAGGGGGTCCAAGCTTTCTTT
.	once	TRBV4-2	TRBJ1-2	CASSQRGGAGYTF	TGTGCCAGCAGCCAGAGGGGAGGGGCTGGCTACACCTTC
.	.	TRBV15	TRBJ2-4	CATSRKQGKGTKNIQYF	TGTGCCACCAGCAGAAAACAGGGAAAGGGGACCAAAAACATTCAGTACTTC
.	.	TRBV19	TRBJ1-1	CASSIYTGTGNTEAFF	TGTGCCAGTAGTATTTACACCGGGACTGGGAACACTGAAGCTTTCTTT
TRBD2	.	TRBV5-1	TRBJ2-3	CASSLGGTRGATDTQYF	TGCGCCAGCAGCTTGGGGGGGACGCGGGGGGCCACAGATACGCAGTATTTT
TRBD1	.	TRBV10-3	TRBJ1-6	CASTTGNNSPLHF	TGTGCCAGTACGACAGGGAATAATTCACCCCTCCACTTT
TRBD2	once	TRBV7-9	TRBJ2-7	CASSHLLSGLAGGREQYF	TGTGCCAGCAGCCATCTTCTGTCTGGACTAGCGGGGGGACGGGAGCAGTACTTC
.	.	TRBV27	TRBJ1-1	CASSLGAGRAHEAFF	TGTGCCAGCAGCTTGGGGGCAGGAAGGGCCCATGAAGCTTTCTTT
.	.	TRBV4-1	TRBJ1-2	CASSQAKGVGYYGYTF	TGCGCCAGCAGCCAAGCTAAGGGAGTGGGCTACTATGGCTACACCTTC
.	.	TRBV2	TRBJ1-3	CASSEQGHGNTIYF	TGTGCCAGCAGTGAACAGGGGCATGGAAACACCATATATTTT
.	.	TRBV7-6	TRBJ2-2	CASSLAAGGLTGELFF	TGTGCCAGCAGCTTAGCGGCCGGGGGGCTTACCGGGGAGCTGTTTTTT
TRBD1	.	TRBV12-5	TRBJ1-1	CASGFHRGFGNTEAFF	TGTGCTAGTGGTTTCCACAGGGGGTTCGGGAACACTGAAGCTTTCTTT
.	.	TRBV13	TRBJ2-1	CASSLGAGSLSYNEQFF	TGTGCCAGCAGCTTAGGTGCGGGATCCCTCTCCTACAATGAGCAGTTCTTC
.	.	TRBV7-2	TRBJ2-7	CASSLSAHTYEQYF	TGTGCCAGCAGCTTATCCGCACATACCTACGAGCAGTACTTC
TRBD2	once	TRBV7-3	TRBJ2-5	CASSQGVAGGQETQYF	TGTGCCAGCAGCCAAGGGGTAGCGGGGGGTCAAGAGACCCAGTACTTC
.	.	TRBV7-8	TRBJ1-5	CASSSTRLREDNQPQHF	TGTGCCAGCAGCTCAACTCGGCTCCGCGAGGACAATCAGCCCCAGCATTTT